This is a list of T cell receptor beta chains from one sample in a study of cytomegalovirus exposure and HLA in healthy donors. Data came from immunoSEQ multiplex PCR; TCRdb stores just in-frame clones and leaves some out. The sample totals around 150,000 clones. Sequencing was done on a sample of PBMCs. These TCRs come from a woman in her sixties in good health and CMV-seronegative. The CDR3 runs from the conserved cysteine through the conserved F or W. A D gene is named only where the DNA matches it firmly.

>TRBV19|TRBJ2-7|TRBD1
CASSKDRESYEQYF
TGTGCCAGTAGTAAGGACAGGGAGTCCTACGAGCAGTACTTC
>TRBV18|TRBJ2-7|NA
CASSPRQGYYEQYF
TGTGCCAGCTCCCCGCGGCAGGGGTACTACGAGCAGTACTTC
>TRBV2|TRBJ1-1|NA
CARRDTQSTEAFF
TGTGCCAGGAGGGACACCCAAAGCACTGAAGCTTTCTTT
>TRBV6-5|TRBJ1-6|NA
CASARNVGPLHF
TGTGCCAGCGCGAGGAACGTCGGACCCCTCCACTTT
>TRBV5-6|TRBJ1-6|NA
CASSLGGSPLHF
TGTGCCAGCAGCCTCGGAGGTTCACCCCTCCACTTT
>TRBV27|TRBJ1-1|TRBD1
CASSSHGTANTEAFF
TGTGCCAGCAGTTCCCACGGGACAGCAAACACTGAAGCTTTCTTT
>TRBV2|TRBJ2-2|NA
CASLGLHRANTGELFF
TGTGCCAGCCTCGGACTCCACCGGGCGAACACCGGGGAGCTGTTTTTT
>TRBV19|TRBJ1-5|NA
CASRRGSYSNQPQHF
TGTGCCAGCCGAAGGGGAAGTTATAGCAATCAGCCCCAGCATTTT
>TRBV10-3|TRBJ1-5|NA
CAISENQGKLQPQHF
TGTGCCATCAGTGAGAACCAGGGAAAACTTCAGCCCCAGCATTTT
>TRBV6-5|TRBJ1-1|NA
CASSYPTAREAFF
TGTGCCAGCAGTTATCCGACAGCTCGGGAAGCTTTCTTT
>TRBV14|TRBJ1-1|NA
CASSQAGALFRAFF
TGTGCCAGCAGCCAGGCAGGTGCCTTGTTTAGAGCTTTCTTT
>TRBV5-5|TRBJ1-5|NA
CASSLAAGVPQHF
TGTGCCAGCAGCTTGGCCGCCGGAGTGCCCCAGCATTTT
>TRBV7-9|TRBJ1-3|NA
CASSLLRDSGNTIYF
TGTGCCAGCAGCCTCCTCAGGGACTCTGGAAACACCATATATTTT
>TRBV2|TRBJ2-7|NA
CASSEDGGGEQYF
TGTGCCAGCAGTGAGGACGGGGGAGGAGAGCAGTACTTC
>TRBV12-5|TRBJ1-1|TRBD1
CASGLFDRGRAFF
TGTGCTAGTGGTCTCTTCGACAGGGGGCGAGCTTTCTTT
>TRBV5-1|TRBJ1-4|TRBD1
CASSPRTGGKKLFF
TGCGCCAGCAGCCCTCGGACAGGGGGCAAAAAACTGTTTTTT
>TRBV4-3|TRBJ2-3|TRBD1
CASSPGQSGDTQYF
TGCGCCAGCAGCCCGGGACAGTCTGGGGATACGCAGTATTTT
>TRBV5-4|TRBJ2-5|NA
CASSLKTVQETQYF
TGTGCCAGCAGCCTCAAGACAGTACAAGAGACCCAGTACTTC
>TRBV21-1|TRBJ1-5|NA
CAIRTRMRSNQPQHF
TGTGCCATCCGCACGCGGATGCGGAGCAATCAGCCCCAGCATTTT
>TRBV2|TRBJ1-2|NA
CASKEEVGYGYTF
TGTGCCAGCAAGGAGGAGGTGGGCTATGGCTACACCTTC
>TRBV6-1|TRBJ2-7|TRBD1
CASSHRDRGYEQYF
TGTGCCAGCAGTCACCGGGACAGGGGCTACGAGCAGTACTTC
>TRBV19|TRBJ2-2|TRBD2
CASYAGGRGTGELFF
TGTGCCAGTTATGCGGGGGGGCGGGGCACCGGGGAGCTGTTTTTT
>TRBV5-1|TRBJ1-1|TRBD1
CASSLGPTGSGTEAFF
TGCGCCAGCAGCTTGGGGCCGACAGGGTCCGGAACTGAAGCTTTCTTT
>TRBV6-5|TRBJ1-1|NA
CASSKVRNTEAFF
TGTGCCAGCAGTAAAGTGCGGAACACTGAAGCTTTCTTT
>TRBV25-1|TRBJ1-1|NA
CASSEGQRRVAFF
TGTGCCAGCAGTGAAGGACAGAGGCGAGTAGCTTTCTTT
>TRBV27|TRBJ1-5|TRBD1
CASSLGQVSNQPQHF
TGTGCCAGCAGCCTAGGACAGGTTTCTAATCAGCCCCAGCATTTT
>TRBV5-1|TRBJ1-2|NA
CASSLVSMSYGYTF
TGCGCCAGCAGCTTGGTTTCGATGAGCTATGGCTACACCTTC
>TRBV18|TRBJ1-5|TRBD1
CASSPETGKQPQHF
TGTGCCAGCTCACCCGAGACAGGGAAACAGCCCCAGCATTTT
>TRBV18|TRBJ2-4|NA
CASSPPSHRDIQYF
TGTGCCAGCTCACCACCCTCCCATCGGGACATTCAGTACTTC
>TRBV19|TRBJ2-6|NA
CASSIVRGQSSSGANVLTF
TGTGCCAGTAGTATAGTCAGAGGCCAGAGTAGCTCTGGGGCCAACGTCCTGACTTTC
>TRBV2|TRBJ1-6|TRBD1
CASSPDRRNSPLHF
TGTGCCAGCAGTCCGGACAGGAGAAATTCACCCCTCCACTTT
>TRBV14|TRBJ1-2|TRBD1
CASSHNLAGQGYGYTF
TGTGCCAGCAGCCACAACCTTGCGGGACAGGGTTATGGCTACACCTTC
>TRBV2|TRBJ1-1|TRBD1
CASRQTGFAEAFF
TGTGCCAGCAGACAGACAGGGTTCGCTGAAGCTTTCTTT
>TRBV5-4|TRBJ1-2|TRBD1
CASSLVGTEDGYTF
TGTGCCAGCAGCTTGGTGGGGACAGAAGATGGCTACACCTTC
>TRBV5-1|TRBJ2-5|NA
CASSLGTEGETQYF
TGCGCCAGCAGCTTGGGCACGGAGGGAGAGACCCAGTACTTC
>TRBV4-1|TRBJ2-2|NA
CASSQVVRTDGELFF
TGCGCCAGCAGCCAAGTCGTCCGAACAGACGGGGAGCTGTTTTTT
>TRBV7-8|TRBJ2-7|TRBD1
CASSLQGASYEQYF
TGTGCCAGCAGCTTGCAGGGGGCGTCCTACGAGCAGTACTTC
>TRBV5-8|TRBJ2-5|TRBD2
CASSVGRGARQETQYF
TGTGCCAGCAGCGTCGGGAGGGGAGCCCGCCAAGAGACCCAGTACTTC
>TRBV7-3|TRBJ2-1|TRBD2
CASSLGTGGQGGQFF
TGTGCCAGCAGCTTAGGGACGGGAGGGCAAGGTGGGCAGTTCTTC
>TRBV27|TRBJ1-4|TRBD1
CASSFTGATNEKLFF
TGTGCCAGCAGTTTTACAGGGGCAACTAATGAAAAACTGTTTTTT
>TRBV6-6|TRBJ2-2|NA
CASSPTGAGELFF
TGTGCCAGCAGTCCCACGGGGGCCGGGGAGCTGTTTTTT
>TRBV19|TRBJ2-4|NA
CASSIDLEDIQYF
TGTGCCAGTAGTATCGATCTTGAGGACATTCAGTACTTC
>TRBV6-5|TRBJ2-2|TRBD2
CASNTLAGDTGELFF
TGTGCCAGCAATACCCTAGCGGGCGACACCGGGGAGCTGTTTTTT
>TRBV9|TRBJ2-7|NA
CASSVDPFVDEQYF
TGTGCCAGCAGCGTAGATCCGTTTGTCGACGAGCAGTACTTC
>TRBV14|TRBJ2-7|NA
CASSPAGSYRYEQYF
TGTGCCAGCAGCCCAGCAGGCTCTTACAGATACGAGCAGTACTTC
>TRBV4-2|TRBJ2-7|NA
CASSRYRDQSYEQYF
TGTGCCAGCAGCCGATACAGGGATCAAAGCTACGAGCAGTACTTC
>TRBV9|TRBJ1-2|NA
CASSDMIAENYGYTF
TGTGCCAGCAGTGACATGATTGCCGAGAACTATGGCTACACCTTC